Presented here are 24 T cell receptor beta chains from one specimen sequenced in a study of T cell changes during pregnancy in multiple sclerosis. TCRdb's table, derived via immunoSEQ multiplex PCR, lists solely in-frame clones and lacks some. The table records roughly 51,000 clones, about nine tenths of them present only once. The material was CD4+ T cells from peripheral blood mononuclear cells, obtained after pregnancy. These TCRs come from a female donor in good health, enrolled as a control in a pregnancy study.

In this sample, this clone turned up once. The chain combines TRBV7-8 with TRBJ2-3; 12 bases agree with TRBD2. Germline-derived CDR1 and CDR2 are SGHVS and FQNEAQ. After removal of 2 bases from V and 5 bases from J, the junction contained 2 bases not matched to a gene. This CDR3 spans 15 amino acids. The CDR3 sequence: CASSLRLAGVDTQYF. CDR3 DNA sequence: TGTGCCAGCAGCTTAAGACTAGCGGGGGTAGATACGCAGTATTTT.

With regard to this clone: Germline and junction disagree at one end, which may indicate a read error. This sequence joins TRBV6-6 and TRBJ2-5; weak D call: TRBD2 (6 bases). The germline gives CDR1 MNHNY, CDR2 SVGAGI (reference sequence). This CDR3 has 16 amino acids. CDR3 amino acids: CTSSYGRGMYQETQYF. The CDR3 DNA reads as TGTACCAGCAGTTACGGGCGGGGAATGTACCAAGAGACCCAGTACTTC.

The CDR3 coding sequence is TGTGCCAGCAGCTCACAGGGGAATAATTCACCCCTCCACTTT. It translates to CASSSQGNNSPLHF. The V and J genes are TRBV27 and TRBJ1-6; 7 bases line up with TRBD1. The CDR3 is 14 amino acids. V lost 6 bases and J lost 5; bases outside the gene matches: 4. Germline loops: CDR1 MNHEY, CDR2 SMNVEV (reference sequence).

The V and J genes are TRBV28 and TRBJ1-1, with D hard to call. Trimming pared 2 bases from V and 4 bases from J, leaving 5 bases between. The CDR3 is made up of 12 amino acids. Germline CDR1 and CDR2: MDHEN and SYDVKM. CDR3 in amino acids: CASSLRFTEAFF. CDR3 nucleotides: TGTGCCAGCAGTTTACGGTTCACTGAAGCTTTCTTT.

This clone has only one observation. The chain couples TRBV28 to TRBJ2-1; D gene ambiguous. The V gene lost 3 bases and the J gene lost 12 bases, with 9 bases spanning the gap. The CDR3 sequence is 11 residues long. Germline lookup yields CDR1 MDHEN and CDR2 SYDVKM. The CDR3 DNA reads as TGTGCCAGCAGTTTGAGCGAAGTGCAGTTCTTC. This codes for CASSLSEVQFF.

This chain links TRBV7-2 with TRBJ2-7, with D possibly TRBD1 on 6 matching bases. Trimming left V 3 bases short and J 6 bases short, with 12 bases between. The V gene's germline CDR1 is SGHTA and CDR2 FQGNSA. This CDR3 has 13 residues. CDR3 sequence reads: CASSFRLTGEQYF. CDR3 nucleotide sequence: TGTGCCAGCAGCTTTAGACTGACAGGCGAGCAGTACTTC.

V and J are TRBV7-2 and TRBJ2-7, with a weak D call TRBD1 (6 bases). The V gene's germline CDR1 is SGHTA and CDR2 FQGNSA. V gave up 7 bases and J gave up 3 bases, with 13 bases separating them. There are 13 residues in the CDR3. CDR3 sequence (DNA): TGTGCCAGCAACCCAGGGGCCCACTACGAGCAGTACTTC. Translation gives CASNPGAHYEQYF. Full variable domain (outside the CDR3, taken from reference TRBV7-2 and TRBJ2-7): GAGVSQSPSNKVTEKGKDVELRCDPISGHTALYWYRQSLGQGLEFLIYFQGNSAPDKSGLPSDRFSAERTGGSVSTLTIQRTQQEDSAVYLCASNPGAHYEQYFGPGTRLTVT.

V usage is TRBV19 and J usage is TRBJ1-2, with D perhaps matching TRBD1 (6 bases). The ends were cut back, 0 bases at V and 4 bases at J, with 9 bases in the middle. The CDR3 is 14 amino acids. CDR1 is LNHDA, CDR2 SQIVND, per germline (reference sequence). The CDR3, as DNA: TGTGCCAGTAGTATAGATCCAGGGGTCTATGGCTACACCTTC. This translates into CASSIDPGVYGYTF.

The chain uses TRBV18 and TRBJ1-1; TRBD1 agrees at 8 bases. Looked up from germline, CDR1 is KGHSH and CDR2 is LQKENI. Germline trimming cut 6 bases from V and 4 bases from J; bases unmatched to any gene: 10. This CDR3 region has 15 residues. The CDR3 region has the DNA TGTGCCAGCTCCCTACAGGGGGGAGAGAGCACTGAAGCTTTCTTT. This codes for CASSLQGGESTEAFF.

This clone has at least ten counts. The V gene is TRBV11-3, the J gene TRBJ1-1, with D possibly TRBD1 on 5 matching bases. Trimming took off 6 bases at V and 3 bases at J, with 20 bases between the two ends. CDR1 SGHNT and CDR2 YENEEA come from the germline V gene. The CDR3 sequence is 16 residues long. The CDR3 loop reads CASSLDGRGGDTEAFF. As DNA, the CDR3 is TGTGCCAGCAGTCTTGACGGGAGGGGTGGGGACACTGAAGCTTTCTTT.

The chain couples TRBV18 to TRBJ1-6, with no clear D. CDR1 KGHSH and CDR2 LQKENI come from the germline V gene. This CDR3 is 15 amino acids long. The V gene lost 2 bases and the J gene lost 8 bases, with 13 bases spanning the gap. This CDR3 is CASSPGQDWDSPLHF. The CDR3 DNA reads as TGTGCCAGCTCACCAGGTCAGGACTGGGATTCACCCCTCCACTTT.

Here the CDR3 reads CASSSELAGGYNEQFF. The CDR3 region has the DNA TGTGCCAGCAGCTCAGAACTAGCGGGGGGTTACAATGAGCAGTTCTTC. The V call is TRBV7-2, the J call TRBJ2-1; TRBD2 agrees at 12 bases. This CDR3 is built from 16 residues. Germline V gene sequence: CDR1 SGHTA, CDR2 FQGNSA. V gave up 4 bases and J gave up 4 bases; unmatched junction bases: 5.

The chain joins TRBV19 to TRBJ1-1; weak D call: TRBD1 (5 bases). CDR1 and CDR2 (germline): LNHDA, SQIVND (reference sequence). Between the trimmed V and J ends, which lost 6 bases and 1 base, there was a span of 9 bases. This CDR3 contains 13 residues. CDR3 sequence reads: CASRGEGNTEAFF. In DNA, the CDR3 is TGTGCCAGTAGAGGGGAGGGGAACACTGAAGCTTTCTTT.

This chain links TRBV10-3 with TRBJ2-3; TRBD2 matches at 11 bases. Germline lookup yields CDR1 ENHRY and CDR2 SYGVKD. V dropped 6 bases and J dropped 0; count of bases not matched to a gene: 2. This CDR3 comprises 15 residues. The CDR3 DNA reads TGTGCCATCAGGGGGACTAGCGGCAGCACAGATACGCAGTATTTT. It encodes CAIRGTSGSTDTQYF.

This chain uses TRBV19 with TRBJ2-1, with 7 bases aligning to TRBD1. Per the germline V gene, CDR1 is LNHDA and CDR2 is SQIVND (reference sequence). CDR3 length equals 14 residues. Germline trimming cut 3 bases from V and 6 bases from J; bases unmatched to any gene: 5. This CDR3 is CASSMGTELNEQFF. The CDR3 coding sequence is TGTGCCAGTAGTATGGGGACAGAGCTCAATGAGCAGTTCTTC.

The CDR3 DNA reads as TGTGCCAGCAGCTTGACAGGTCGCGGGACCCAGTACTTC. This encodes CASSLTGRGTQYF. V gene TRBV5-6 combines with J gene TRBJ2-5, with D possibly matching TRBD1 (5 bases). The CDR3 sequence is 13 residues long. V lost 1 base and J lost 7, with 11 bases in between. Germline V gene sequence: CDR1 SGHDT, CDR2 YYEEEE.

V is TRBV4-2 and J is TRBJ1-6; D not certain. The CDR3 contains 12 residues. Germline assignment: CDR1 LGHNA and CDR2 YNFKEQ. V lost 0 bases to trimming and J lost 9 bases, with 3 bases between them. CDR3 protein: CASSQERSPLHF. As DNA, the CDR3 is TGTGCCAGCAGCCAAGAGCGTTCACCCCTCCACTTT.

This sequence joins TRBV7-2 and TRBJ2-5; possible D gene TRBD2, 6 bases. CDR3 length: 15 residues. The V gene lost 0 bases and the J gene lost 5 bases, with 13 bases spanning the gap. Germline CDR1 and CDR2: SGHTA and FQGNSA. The DNA of the CDR3 is TGTGCCAGCAGCTTAGCGGGGGGAAGCTTGGAGACCCAGTACTTC. Translation gives CASSLAGGSLETQYF.

The chain employs TRBV7-9 and TRBJ2-3; 9 bases fit TRBD2. Trimming removed 1 base from V and 5 bases from J; junction bases left unmatched: 4. Looked up from germline, CDR1 is SEHNR and CDR2 is FQNEAQ (reference sequence). CDR3 size: 15 residues. The CDR3, as DNA: TGTGCCAGCAGCTTAGGGGGACTAGCTAGAGATACGCAGTATTTT. Translating gives CASSLGGLARDTQYF.

This chain connects TRBV4-2 to TRBJ1-1; 9 nucleotides align to TRBD1. The length of the CDR3 is 15 residues. Germline V gives CDR1 LGHNA, CDR2 YNFKEQ. Losses at the gene ends were 3 bases for V and 2 bases for J; bases not matched to a gene: 4. The CDR3 loop reads CASSQGDRANTEAFF. CDR3 in DNA: TGTGCCAGCAGCCAGGGGGACAGGGCCAACACTGAAGCTTTCTTT.

The CDR3 coding sequence is TGTGCCAGCAGTTCCCCTAGGGGAACCAATTCACCCCTCCACTTT. Its translation is CASSSPRGTNSPLHF. The chain has TRBV27 and TRBJ1-6; D is possibly TRBD1 (5 bases). V lost 4 bases, J lost 7 bases, and 14 bases lay in between. Germline loops: CDR1 MNHEY, CDR2 SMNVEV (reference sequence). This CDR3 has 15 amino acids.

This chain links TRBV18 with TRBJ1-6, with 9 bases lining up with TRBD1. CDR1 KGHSH and CDR2 LQKENI come from the germline V gene. This CDR3 spans 16 amino acids. V lost 6 bases and J lost 7; bases outside the gene matches: 10. CDR3 nucleotide sequence: TGTGCCAGCTCGTCAGTTTCCGGGACAGGGAATTCACCCCTCCACTTT. This translates into CASSSVSGTGNSPLHF.

The rearrangement links TRBV15 to TRBJ1-4; unclear D gene. Trimming pared 0 bases from V and 0 bases from J, leaving 5 bases between. The CDR3 loop spans 15 amino acids. Germline CDR1 is LNHNV and CDR2 is YYDKDF (reference sequence). CDR3 in DNA: TGTGCCACCAGCAGAGATCCCACAACTAATGAAAAACTGTTTTTT. Amino acids: CATSRDPTTNEKLFF.

The chain employs TRBV7-2 and TRBJ2-3; unclear D gene. Looked up from germline, CDR1 is SGHTA and CDR2 is FQGNSA. Trimming removed 0 bases at V and 3 bases at J, with 7 bases between. The CDR3 sequence is 14 residues long. The CDR3 reads CASSLAIPTDTQYF. CDR3 nucleotides: TGTGCCAGCAGCTTAGCTATTCCGACAGATACGCAGTATTTT.